The clone carrying this T cell receptor beta chain was recorded only once. The sample originates from a study of blood T cell repertoires in COVID-19. Study overall: The United States, Italy and Spain were the sources of the acute and convalescent COVID-19 samples. PBMCs, B-cell-depleted T cells, or T cells provided the cDNA or gDNA that made up the material.

With V trimmed by 7 bases and J by 4 bases, 2 bases remained unmatched. Germline values: CDR1 MNHNY, CDR2 SVGAGI (reference sequence). CDR3 length: 12 residues. Authors' processing steps: Estimated nucleated cell counts came from reference gene primer amplification. Using immunoSEQ multiplex PCR, the repertoire was profiled, and TCRdb retains in-frame clones only, with some absent. V and J calls plus clone size are reproduced from that table; the DNA served to infer D and trimming. The sample consists of 65,000 to 75,000 clones, roughly nine tenths of them appearing once. The genes are TRBV6-6 and TRBJ1-2, with TRBD1 identical over 8 bases. The TCR originated in a man between 50 and 59 years old with active COVID-19. Sequencing used peripheral blood. As DNA, the CDR3 is TGTGCCAGCACACAGGGGGGCTATGGCTACACCTTC. This encodes CASTQGGYGYTF.